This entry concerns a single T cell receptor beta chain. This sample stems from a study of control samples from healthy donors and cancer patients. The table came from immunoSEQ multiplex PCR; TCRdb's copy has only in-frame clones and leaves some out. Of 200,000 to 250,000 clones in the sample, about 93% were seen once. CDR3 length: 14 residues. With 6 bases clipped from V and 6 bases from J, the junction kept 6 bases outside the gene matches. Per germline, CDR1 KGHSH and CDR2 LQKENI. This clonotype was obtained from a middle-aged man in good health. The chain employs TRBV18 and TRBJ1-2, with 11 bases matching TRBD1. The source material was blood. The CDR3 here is CASSPDRGHHGYTF. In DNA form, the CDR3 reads TGTGCCAGCTCGCCGGACAGGGGGCATCATGGCTACACCTTC.